The clone carrying this TCR beta chain was observed a single time. Trimming left V 6 bases short and J 2 bases short, with 11 bases between. Germline V lookup: CDR1 MNHEY, CDR2 SVGAGI. The CDR3 runs to 13 residues. This sample was included in a study of blood T cell repertoires in COVID-19. Study in general: Specimens from acute and convalescent COVID-19 originated in the United States, Italy and Spain. PBMCs, B-cell-depleted T cells, or T cells provided the cDNA or gDNA that made up the material.

As handled by the study authors: Using reference gene primer amplification, nucleated cell counts were estimated. Measured with immunoSEQ multiplex PCR; TCRdb has only the in-frame clones, and not every one. Clone size and the V and J calls come from that table; the DNA yielded D and trimming. The repertoire holds roughly 81,000 clones, with roughly 78% as singletons. The receptor was derived from a man aged 55 to 70 with acute or convalescent COVID-19. The chain employs TRBV6-5 and TRBJ2-7; the D gene is possibly TRBD1 (5 bases). The sequenced sample consisted of peripheral blood. Here the CDR3 reads CASSLDRPYEQYF. DNA for the CDR3: TGTGCCAGCAGCCTAGACAGACCCTACGAGCAGTACTTC.